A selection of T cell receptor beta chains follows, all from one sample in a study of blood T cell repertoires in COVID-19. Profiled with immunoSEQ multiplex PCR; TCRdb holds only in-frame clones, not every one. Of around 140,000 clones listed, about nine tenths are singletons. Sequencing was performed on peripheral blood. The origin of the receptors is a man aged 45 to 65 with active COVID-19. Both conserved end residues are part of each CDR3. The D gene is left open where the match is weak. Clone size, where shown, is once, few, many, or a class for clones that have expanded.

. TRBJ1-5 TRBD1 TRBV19 TGTGCCAGTAGTCCATATCGGGGGACAGGGGGCAATCAGCCCCAGCATTTT CASSPYRGTGGNQPQHF
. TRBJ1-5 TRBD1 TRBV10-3 TGTGCCATCAGGGGGACAGCAAACAATCAGCCCCAGCATTTT CAIRGTANNQPQHF
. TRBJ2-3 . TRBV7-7 TGTGCTAGCAGCTTAGGGAGCCAAGATACGCAGTATTTT CASSLGSQDTQYF
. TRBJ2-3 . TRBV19 TGTGCCAGTAGTCCACGGGGGGATACGCAGTATTTT CASSPRGDTQYF
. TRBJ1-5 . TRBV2 TGTGCCAGCAGTCCGACAGGCCGTTTGGGTCAGCCCCAGCATTTT CASSPTGRLGQPQHF
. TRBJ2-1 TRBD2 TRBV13 TGTGCCAGCAGCTGGACTAGCGGGGGGCAGGCTGAGCAGTTCTTC CASSWTSGGQAEQFF
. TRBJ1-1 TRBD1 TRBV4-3 TGCGCCAGCAGCCGAGGACAGGGGATGAACACTGAAGCTTTCTTT CASSRGQGMNTEAFF
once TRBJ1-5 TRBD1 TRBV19 TGTGCCAGTAGTACGGACAGGGATCAGCCCCAGCATTTT CASSTDRDQPQHF
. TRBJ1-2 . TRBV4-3 TGCGCCAGCAGCCAAGGGGGGGATGCGTATGGCTACACCTTC CASSQGGDAYGYTF
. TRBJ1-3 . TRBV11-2 TGTGCCAGCAGCTTGGTAGGCGACGGGAGCAGGGCGGGAAACACCATATATTTT CASSLVGDGSRAGNTIYF
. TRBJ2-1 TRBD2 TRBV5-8 TGTGCCAGCAGCCGTCGGACTAGCGGGCTGTACAATGAGCAGTTCTTC CASSRRTSGLYNEQFF
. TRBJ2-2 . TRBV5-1 TGCGCCAGCAGCTTGGCCATCGTACAGAACACCGGGGAGCTGTTTTTT CASSLAIVQNTGELFF
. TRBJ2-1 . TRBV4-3 TGCGCCAGCAGCCGACAGGAAAGCTCCTACAATGAGCAGTTCTTC CASSRQESSYNEQFF
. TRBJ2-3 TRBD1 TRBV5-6 TGTGCCAGCATCGCGGACAGGGGGCGCGGTACGCAGTATTTT CASIADRGRGTQYF
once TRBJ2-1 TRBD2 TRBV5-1 TGCGCCAGCAGCCCCGGGACTAGCGGGCGCAATGAGCAGTTCTTC CASSPGTSGRNEQFF
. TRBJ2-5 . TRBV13 TGTGCCAGCAGCTTAACATATAACCAAGAGACCCAGTACTTC CASSLTYNQETQYF
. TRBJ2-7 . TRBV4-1 TGCGCCAGCAGCCAAACCCTCCACGGGTACGAGCAGTACTTC CASSQTLHGYEQYF
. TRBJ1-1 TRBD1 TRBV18 TGTGCCAGCTCTCGGGACAGGGAGACAGCTTTCTTT CASSRDRETAFF
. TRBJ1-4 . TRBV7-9 TGTGCCAGCAGTATTACCGGGAAACTGTTTTTT CASSITGKLFF
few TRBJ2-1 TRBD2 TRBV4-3 TGCGCCAGCAGCCAGGGGAGGTCGGGGGGGCCGAGTGAGCAGTTCTTC CASSQGRSGGPSEQFF
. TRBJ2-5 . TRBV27 TGTGCCAGCAGTTTAGTGCGGGGAGAGACCCAGTACTTC CASSLVRGETQYF
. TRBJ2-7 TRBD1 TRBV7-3 TGTGCCAGCAGCTCGGGACAGGGGACGGGCGAGCAGTACTTC CASSSGQGTGEQYF
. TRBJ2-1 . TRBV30 TGTGCCTGGAGTGGAGGGAATGAGCAGTTCTTC CAWSGGNEQFF
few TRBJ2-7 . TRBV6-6 TGTGCCAGCAGTTACGCACAGATCTACGAGCAGTACTTC CASSYAQIYEQYF
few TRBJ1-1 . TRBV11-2 TGTGCCAGCAGCTTAGACCCCTTCGCTGAAGCTTTCTTT CASSLDPFAEAFF
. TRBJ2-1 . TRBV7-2 TGTGCCAGCAGCTTAGGTCTAATTAACAATGAGCAGTTCTTC CASSLGLINNEQFF
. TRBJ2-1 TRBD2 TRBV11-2 TGTGCCAGCAGCTTCACTAGCGGGGGGAGCTCCTACAATGAGCAGTTCTTC CASSFTSGGSSYNEQFF
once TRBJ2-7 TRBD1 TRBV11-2 TGTGCCAGCAGCTTGCGGACAGGGGTTTCCTACGAGCAGTACTTC CASSLRTGVSYEQYF
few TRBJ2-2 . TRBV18 TGTGCCAGCTCATCTAAACAGCCAACGAGCACCGGGGAGCTGTTTTTT CASSSKQPTSTGELFF
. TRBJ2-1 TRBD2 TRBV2 TGTGCCAGCCACCTTCCGGGGGGGCCTCACAATGAGCAGTTCTTC CASHLPGGPHNEQFF
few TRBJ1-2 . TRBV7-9 TGTGCCAGCAGCTTAGGGCGGGGATGGGACTATGGCTACACCTTC CASSLGRGWDYGYTF
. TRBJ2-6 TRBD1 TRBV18 TGTGCCAGCTCATTAGACAGGGACCCAGGGGCCAACGTCCTGACTTTC CASSLDRDPGANVLTF
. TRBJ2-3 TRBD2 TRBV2 TGTGCCAGCAAGGGTGACGGGGGGTTCACAGATACGCAGTATTTT CASKGDGGFTDTQYF
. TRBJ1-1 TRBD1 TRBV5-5 TGTGCCAGCAGCTTCCTGACAGGGGGCTGGGACACTGAAGCTTTCTTT CASSFLTGGWDTEAFF
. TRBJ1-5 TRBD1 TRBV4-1 TGCGCCAGCAGCCCGGGACAGGGGGAGGGTTATGTACATTTT CASSPGQGEGYVHF
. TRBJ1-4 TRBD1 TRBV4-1 TGCGCCAGCAGCCGCTGGGGGACAGGGACAAATGAAAAACTGTTTTTT CASSRWGTGTNEKLFF
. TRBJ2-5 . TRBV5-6 TGTGCCAGCAGCTTGAATATGGGGCTCGAGACCCAGTACTTC CASSLNMGLETQYF
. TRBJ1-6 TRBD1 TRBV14 TGTGCCAGTAGACAGGGGTCCCCTTCACCCCTCCACTTT CASRQGSPSPLHF
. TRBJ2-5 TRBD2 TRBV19 TGTGCCAGTAGTAGCGGGGGGGATGGAGAGACCCAGTACTTC CASSSGGDGETQYF
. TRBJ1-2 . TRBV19 TGTGCCAGTGCAGAAGTCCGGGGGGGTTCACTCGGCTACACCTTC CASAEVRGGSLGYTF
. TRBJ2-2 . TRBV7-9 TGTGCCAGCAGCTTAGCAACAGGGACCACCGGGGAGCTGTTTTTT CASSLATGTTGELFF
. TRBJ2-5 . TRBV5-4 TGTGCCAGCAGCTCCCGTAGCGGAGGCCAAGAGACCCAGTACTTC CASSSRSGGQETQYF
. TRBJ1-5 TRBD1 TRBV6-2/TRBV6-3 TGTGCCAGCAGTCCAGGGGGCGCAGGTCAGCCCCAGCATTTT CASSPGGAGQPQHF
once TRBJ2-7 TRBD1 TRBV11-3 TGTGCCAGCAGCCAAACGGGACAGGGGGACAGCTCCTACGAGCAGTACTTC CASSQTGQGDSSYEQYF
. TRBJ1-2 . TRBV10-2 TGCGCCAGCTTAACCGACAGTTATGGCTACACCTTC CASLTDSYGYTF
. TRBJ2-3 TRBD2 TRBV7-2 TGTGCCAGCAGCGACTTAGGCGGGGGGCATGGAGATACGCAGTATTTT CASSDLGGGHGDTQYF
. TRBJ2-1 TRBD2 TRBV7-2 TGTGCCAGCAGACCACCCGGGACTAGCAGTAATGAGCAGTTCTTC CASRPPGTSSNEQFF
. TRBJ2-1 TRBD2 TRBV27 TGTGCCAGCAGTTCTCCTGGAGCGGGGTCATACAATGAGCAGTTCTTC CASSSPGAGSYNEQFF
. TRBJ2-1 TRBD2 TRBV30 TGTGCCTGGAGTGTACCTGTAAGCGGGGGGGCCCGGGTGGGGCAGTTCTTC CAWSVPVSGGARVGQFF
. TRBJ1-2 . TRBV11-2 TGTGCCAGCAGCTTAGACCCCGGGGTTAACTATGGCTACACCTTC CASSLDPGVNYGYTF